This is a list of T cell receptor beta chains from one sample in a study of blood T cell repertoires in COVID-19. Profiled with immunoSEQ multiplex PCR; TCRdb holds only in-frame clones, not every one. The profile covers about 220,000 clones, with 80% to 85% appearing a single time and more than 2% taken by the ten largest. What was sequenced was peripheral blood. The receptors come from a woman aged 60-70 years with acute or convalescent COVID-19. The CDR3 runs from the conserved cysteine through the conserved F or W. Each record gives: J gene, V gene, D gene, clone size, CDR3 DNA, CDR3 protein. D genes are given only for firm matches. Rows may omit the clone size; those that give it use once, few, many or a size class.

J: TRBJ2-2
V: TRBV5-1
D: TRBD1
size: .
DNA: TGCGCCAGCAGCTGGACAGGGATCGCGAACACCGGGGAGCTGTTTTTT
CDR3: CASSWTGIANTGELFF

J: TRBJ2-7
V: TRBV6-6
D: TRBD1
size: .
DNA: TGTGCCAGCGCTAGGGGGACAGAACTTCCCTACGAGCAGTACTTC
CDR3: CASARGTELPYEQYF

J: TRBJ2-7
V: TRBV2
D: .
size: .
DNA: TGTGCCAGCAGTGACCTTCTCTACGGCGAGCAGTACTTC
CDR3: CASSDLLYGEQYF

J: TRBJ1-1
V: TRBV2
D: TRBD1
size: .
DNA: TGTGCCAGCAGTTTGACAGGGGTGAACACTGAAGCTTTCTTT
CDR3: CASSLTGVNTEAFF

J: TRBJ1-6
V: TRBV28
D: TRBD1
size: .
DNA: TGTGCCAGCAGTTGGGACAGTTTCTCCTATAATTCACCCCTCCACTTT
CDR3: CASSWDSFSYNSPLHF

J: TRBJ1-6
V: TRBV30
D: .
size: .
DNA: TGTGCCTGGAGTGCCGGGTTCCCGGGTAATTCACCCCTCCACTTT
CDR3: CAWSAGFPGNSPLHF

J: TRBJ1-5
V: TRBV7-2
D: .
size: .
DNA: TGTGCCAGCAGCTTGGCGGGGCTGAATCAGCCCCAGCATTTT
CDR3: CASSLAGLNQPQHF

J: TRBJ1-1
V: TRBV30
D: TRBD1
size: .
DNA: TGTGCCTGGGGGGTGTTCGGACAGGGCTTTTCCGGCGTCACTGAAGCTTTCTTT
CDR3: CAWGVFGQGFSGVTEAFF

J: TRBJ1-2
V: TRBV18
D: .
size: .
DNA: TGTGCCAGCTCACCAGACAGCGCTAACTATGGCTACACCTTC
CDR3: CASSPDSANYGYTF

J: TRBJ1-2
V: TRBV14
D: .
size: .
DNA: TGTGCCAGCAGCAACAAGTATGGCTACACCTTC
CDR3: CASSNKYGYTF

J: TRBJ1-5
V: TRBV2
D: .
size: few
DNA: TGTGCCAGCAGTGAACGAGGAGGGAATCAGCCCCAGCATTTT
CDR3: CASSERGGNQPQHF

J: TRBJ1-5
V: TRBV7-8
D: TRBD1
size: .
DNA: TGTGCCAGCAGCTTAGTTCCCCCGAGCAGGGGGGATCAGCCCCAGCATTTT
CDR3: CASSLVPPSRGDQPQHF

J: TRBJ2-3
V: TRBV27
D: TRBD2
size: .
DNA: TGTGCCAGCAGGGAGCGGGGGGGCACAGATACGCAGTATTTT
CDR3: CASRERGGTDTQYF

J: TRBJ2-7
V: TRBV2
D: .
size: once
DNA: TGTGCCAGCAGTGAAGGTGGAGGTACCTACGAGCAGTACTTC
CDR3: CASSEGGGTYEQYF

J: TRBJ2-3
V: TRBV30
D: .
size: .
DNA: TGTGCCTGGAGTGTTGGGGCGGCAGGGCGCACAGATACGCAGTATTTT
CDR3: CAWSVGAAGRTDTQYF

J: TRBJ1-6
V: TRBV5-1
D: .
size: .
DNA: TGCGCCAGCAGCTTGGGTATAGAGAGCTCCTATAATTCACCCCTCCACTTT
CDR3: CASSLGIESSYNSPLHF

J: TRBJ1-2
V: TRBV12-3/TRBV12-4
D: .
size: few
DNA: TGTGCCAGCATCAACAGGTTCTATGGCTACACCTTC
CDR3: CASINRFYGYTF

J: TRBJ2-3
V: TRBV28
D: TRBD2
size: .
DNA: TGTGCCAGCACCGACGCCCGGGGGGGCCTCACAGATACGCAGTATTTT
CDR3: CASTDARGGLTDTQYF

J: TRBJ1-1
V: TRBV6-5
D: TRBD1
size: .
DNA: TGTGCCACCCTTAAAGGGACAGGGGGATTTTCCGAAGCTTTCTTT
CDR3: CATLKGTGGFSEAFF

J: TRBJ2-5
V: TRBV3-1/TRBV3-2
D: .
size: .
DNA: TGTGCCAGCAGGCGAGGACATAAGCAAGAGACCCAGTACTTC
CDR3: CASRRGHKQETQYF

J: TRBJ1-1
V: TRBV7-8
D: TRBD1
size: .
DNA: TGTGCCAGCAGCGGACAGACAGGGGGAATCACTGAAGCTTTCTTT
CDR3: CASSGQTGGITEAFF

J: TRBJ1-1
V: TRBV10-3
D: .
size: .
DNA: TGTGCCATCACGTCGACCCCATGGACTACTGAAGCTTTCTTT
CDR3: CAITSTPWTTEAFF